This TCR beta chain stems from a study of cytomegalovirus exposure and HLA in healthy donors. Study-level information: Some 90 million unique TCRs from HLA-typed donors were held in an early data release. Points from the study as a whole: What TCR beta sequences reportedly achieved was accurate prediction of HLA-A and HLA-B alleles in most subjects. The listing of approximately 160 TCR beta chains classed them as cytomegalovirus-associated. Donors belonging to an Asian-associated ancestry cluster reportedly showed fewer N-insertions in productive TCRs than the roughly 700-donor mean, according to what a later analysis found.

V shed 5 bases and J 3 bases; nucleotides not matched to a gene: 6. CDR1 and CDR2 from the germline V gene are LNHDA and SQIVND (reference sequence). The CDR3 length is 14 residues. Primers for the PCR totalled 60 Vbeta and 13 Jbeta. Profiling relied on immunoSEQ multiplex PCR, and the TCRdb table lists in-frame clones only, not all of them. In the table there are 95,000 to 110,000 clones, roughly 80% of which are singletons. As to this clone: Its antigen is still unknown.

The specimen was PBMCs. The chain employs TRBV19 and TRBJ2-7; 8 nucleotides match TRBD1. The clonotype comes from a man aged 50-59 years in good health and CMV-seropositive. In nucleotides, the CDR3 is TGTGCCAGTAGTGCGTCACAGGGGGGCTACGAGCAGTACTTC. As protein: CASSASQGGYEQYF.